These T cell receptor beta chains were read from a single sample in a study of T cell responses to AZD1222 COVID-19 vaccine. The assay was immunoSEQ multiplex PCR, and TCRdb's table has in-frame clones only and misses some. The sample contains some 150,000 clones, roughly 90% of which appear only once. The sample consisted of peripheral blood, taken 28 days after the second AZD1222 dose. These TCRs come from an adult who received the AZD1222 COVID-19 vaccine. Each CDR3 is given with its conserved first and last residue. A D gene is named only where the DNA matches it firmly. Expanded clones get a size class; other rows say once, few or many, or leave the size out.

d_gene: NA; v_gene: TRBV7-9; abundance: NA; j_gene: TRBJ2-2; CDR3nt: TGTGCCAGCAGAAAACAGGGAGACACCGGGGAGCTGTTTTTT; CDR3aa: CASRKQGDTGELFF
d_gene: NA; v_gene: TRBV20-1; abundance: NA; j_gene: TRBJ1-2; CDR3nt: TGCAGTGCTAAAGACTATGGCTACACCTTC; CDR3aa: CSAKDYGYTF
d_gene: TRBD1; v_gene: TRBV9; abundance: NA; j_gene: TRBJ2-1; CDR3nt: TGTGCCAGCAGCCCGCCGGGACAGGGATTGGGCGAGCAGTTCTTC; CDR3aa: CASSPPGQGLGEQFF
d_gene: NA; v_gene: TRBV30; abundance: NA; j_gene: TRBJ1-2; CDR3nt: TGTGCCTGGAGTCAGCGAAGGACATTTGGCTACACCTTC; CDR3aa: CAWSQRRTFGYTF
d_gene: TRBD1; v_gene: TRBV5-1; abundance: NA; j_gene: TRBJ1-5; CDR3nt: TGCGCCAGCAGCCCGTGGACAGGGGAGGAGCCCCAGCATTTT; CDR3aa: CASSPWTGEEPQHF
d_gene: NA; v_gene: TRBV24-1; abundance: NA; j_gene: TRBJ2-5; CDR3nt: TGTGCCACCAGTGACCCGGAGCCCGGGCAAGTCGAGACCCAGTACTTC; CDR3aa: CATSDPEPGQVETQYF
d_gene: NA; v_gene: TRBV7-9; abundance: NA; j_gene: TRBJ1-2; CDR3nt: TGTGCCAGCAGCTTAGTAGGCTTAGGGGGCTACACCTTC; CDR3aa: CASSLVGLGGYTF
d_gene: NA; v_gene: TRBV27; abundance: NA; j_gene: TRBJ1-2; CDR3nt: TGTGCCAGCAGCACCCTACAGGGTAACTATGGCTACACCTTC; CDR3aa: CASSTLQGNYGYTF
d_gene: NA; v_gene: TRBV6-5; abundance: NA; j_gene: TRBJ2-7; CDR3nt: TGTGCCTCCAGCGCTACAGGCTACTACGAGCAGTACTTC; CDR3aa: CASSATGYYEQYF
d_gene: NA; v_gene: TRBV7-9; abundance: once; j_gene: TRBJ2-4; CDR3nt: TGTGCCAGCAGCTTAGACGGATTAGCCAAAAACATTCAGTACTTC; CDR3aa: CASSLDGLAKNIQYF
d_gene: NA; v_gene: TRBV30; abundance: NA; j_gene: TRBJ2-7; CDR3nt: TGTGCCTGGAGTGTATGGGGCGAGCAGTACTTC; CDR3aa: CAWSVWGEQYF
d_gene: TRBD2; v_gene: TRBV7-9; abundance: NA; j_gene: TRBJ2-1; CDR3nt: TGTGCCAGCAGCCGGACTAGCGGGGTTTTTGAGCAGTTCTTC; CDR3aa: CASSRTSGVFEQFF
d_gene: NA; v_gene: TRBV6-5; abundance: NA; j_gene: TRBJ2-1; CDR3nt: TGTGCCAGCACCCACGGTTCGATGACAGTCAATGAGCAGTTCTTC; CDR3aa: CASTHGSMTVNEQFF
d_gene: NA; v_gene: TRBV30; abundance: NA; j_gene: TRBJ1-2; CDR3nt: TGTGCCTGGAGTCCAAGGACAATTCCACCCAGCCACACCTTC; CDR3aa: CAWSPRTIPPSHTF
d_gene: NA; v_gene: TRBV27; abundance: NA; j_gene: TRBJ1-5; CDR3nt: TGTGCCAGCAGTTTTTCCGGGAGCAATCAGCCCCAGCATTTT; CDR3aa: CASSFSGSNQPQHF
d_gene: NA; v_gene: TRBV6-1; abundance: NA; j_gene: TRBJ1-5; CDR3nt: TGTGCCAGCAGTGACCTAAAGGGCAATCAGCCCCAGCATTTT; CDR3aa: CASSDLKGNQPQHF
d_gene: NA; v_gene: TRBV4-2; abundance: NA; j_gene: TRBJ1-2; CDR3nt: TGTGCCAGCAGCCCCTCCTGGGGGGTTAGGGATGGCTACACCTTC; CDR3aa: CASSPSWGVRDGYTF
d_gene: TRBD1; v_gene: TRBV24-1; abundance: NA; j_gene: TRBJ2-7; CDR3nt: TGTGCCACCGGGGACAGGGGGCGATGGGAGCAGTACTTC; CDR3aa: CATGDRGRWEQYF
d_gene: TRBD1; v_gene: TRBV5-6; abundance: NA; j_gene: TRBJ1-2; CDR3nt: TGTGCCAGCAGCTTGAACAGGGGCTATGGCTACACCTTC; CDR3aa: CASSLNRGYGYTF
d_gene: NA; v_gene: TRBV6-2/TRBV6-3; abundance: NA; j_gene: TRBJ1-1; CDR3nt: TGTGCCAGCAGTTACTCGACCCACCGAGGGCTCACTGAAGCTTTCTTT; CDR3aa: CASSYSTHRGLTEAFF
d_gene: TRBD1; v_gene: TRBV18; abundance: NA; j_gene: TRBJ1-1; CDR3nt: TGTGCCAGCTCGCAACCAACAGGGGGCAGGACTGAAGCTTTCTTT; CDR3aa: CASSQPTGGRTEAFF
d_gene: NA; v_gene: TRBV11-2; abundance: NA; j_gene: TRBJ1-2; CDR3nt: TGTGCCAGCAGCGTGGGACTTCTTGGCTACACCTTC; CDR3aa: CASSVGLLGYTF
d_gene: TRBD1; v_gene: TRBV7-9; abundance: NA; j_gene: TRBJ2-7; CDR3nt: TGTGCCAGCAGCCACCCCGGGACAGGGGACGCGGGTATATCTTCCGAGCAGTACTTC; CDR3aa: CASSHPGTGDAGISSEQYF
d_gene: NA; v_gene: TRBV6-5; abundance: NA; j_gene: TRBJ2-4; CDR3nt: TGTGCCAGCAGTCCGCAAATTCGAAGTGGGAACATTCAGTACTTC; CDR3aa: CASSPQIRSGNIQYF
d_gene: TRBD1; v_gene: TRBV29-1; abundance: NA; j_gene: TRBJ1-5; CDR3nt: TGCAGCGTTCAGACAGGGAGGATGGGACAGCCCCAGCATTTT; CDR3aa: CSVQTGRMGQPQHF
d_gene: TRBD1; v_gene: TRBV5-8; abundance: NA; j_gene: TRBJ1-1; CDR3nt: TGTGCCAGCAGCATAGTCGGGACAGGGGGAGCTTTCTTT; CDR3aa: CASSIVGTGGAFF
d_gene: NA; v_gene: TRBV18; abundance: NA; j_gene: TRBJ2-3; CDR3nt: TGTGCCAGCTCACAAAAGCCTCCTCAGGGGGGAAGCACAGATACGCAGTATTTT; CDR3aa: CASSQKPPQGGSTDTQYF
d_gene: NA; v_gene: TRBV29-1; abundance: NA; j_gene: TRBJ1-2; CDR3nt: TGCAGCGTCGGGGACACCAAATATGGCTACACCTTC; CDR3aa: CSVGDTKYGYTF
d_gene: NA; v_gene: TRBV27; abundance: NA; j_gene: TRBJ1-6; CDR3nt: TGTGCCAGCAGTTTAGAGGGCCCCAGCCGGGTTCGTTATAATTCACCCCTCCACTTT; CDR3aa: CASSLEGPSRVRYNSPLHF
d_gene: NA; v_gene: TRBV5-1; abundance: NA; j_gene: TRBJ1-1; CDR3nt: TGCGCCAGCAGCCGGGGGGACGGGAACACTGAAGCTTTCTTT; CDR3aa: CASSRGDGNTEAFF
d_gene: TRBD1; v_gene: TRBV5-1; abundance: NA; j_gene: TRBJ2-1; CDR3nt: TGCGCCAGCAGCCCCGCTCCCGGGACAGACGGTGAGCAGTTCTTC; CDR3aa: CASSPAPGTDGEQFF
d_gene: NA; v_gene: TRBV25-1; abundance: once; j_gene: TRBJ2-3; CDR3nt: TGTGCCAGCAGTGCTGTTAGCACAGATACGCAGTATTTT; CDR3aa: CASSAVSTDTQYF
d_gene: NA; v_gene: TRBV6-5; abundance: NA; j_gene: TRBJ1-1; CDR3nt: TGTGCCAGCAGCCACCACACGAAGTCTGTAGTTCTGGCTTTCTTT; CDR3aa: CASSHHTKSVVLAFF
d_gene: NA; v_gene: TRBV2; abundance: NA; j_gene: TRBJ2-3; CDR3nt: TGTGCCAGCAGTGAAGGCCCACCGGGAGAAGATACGCAGTATTTT; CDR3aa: CASSEGPPGEDTQYF
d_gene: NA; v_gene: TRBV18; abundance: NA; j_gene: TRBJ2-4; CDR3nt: TGTGCCAGCTCACCCGATGGGAAGAACATTCAGTACTTC; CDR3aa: CASSPDGKNIQYF
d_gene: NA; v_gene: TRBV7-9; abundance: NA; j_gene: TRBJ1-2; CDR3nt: TGTGCCAGCAGCTCTCCGGCCGCTAACTATGGCTACACCTTC; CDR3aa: CASSSPAANYGYTF
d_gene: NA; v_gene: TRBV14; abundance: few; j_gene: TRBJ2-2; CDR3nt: TGTGCCAGCAGCGACAAAGGGAATTCTGCCGGGGAGCTGTTTTTT; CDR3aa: CASSDKGNSAGELFF
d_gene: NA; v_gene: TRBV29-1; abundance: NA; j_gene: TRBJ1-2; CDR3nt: TGCAGCGTGCCCGGCGGCCCCTATGGCTACACCTTC; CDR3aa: CSVPGGPYGYTF
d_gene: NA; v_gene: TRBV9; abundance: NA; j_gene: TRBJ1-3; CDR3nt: TGTGCCAGCAGCGCCAGAAACACCATATATTTT; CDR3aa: CASSARNTIYF
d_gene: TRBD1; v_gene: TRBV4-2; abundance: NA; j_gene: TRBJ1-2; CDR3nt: TGTGCCAGCAGCCAGGTTGGACCGGGACAGGGGGATAGAGGCTACACCTTC; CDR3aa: CASSQVGPGQGDRGYTF
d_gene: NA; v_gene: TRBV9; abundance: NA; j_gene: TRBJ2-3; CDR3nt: TGTGCCAGCAGCGTGTATTCAGATACGCAGTATTTT; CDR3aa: CASSVYSDTQYF
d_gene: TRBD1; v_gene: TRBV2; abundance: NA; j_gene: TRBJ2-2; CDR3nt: TGTGCCAGCAGTCACCAGGGGGGACAGGGTCGAACCGGGGAGCTGTTTTTT; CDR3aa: CASSHQGGQGRTGELFF
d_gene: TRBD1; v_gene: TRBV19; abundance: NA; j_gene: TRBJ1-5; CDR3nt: TGTGCCAGTACCGGGACAGGCGATTATAGCAATCAGCCCCAGCATTTT; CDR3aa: CASTGTGDYSNQPQHF
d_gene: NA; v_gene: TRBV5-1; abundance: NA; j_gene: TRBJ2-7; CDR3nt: TGCGCCAGCAGCCCCCACAGGGTATCCGTCTTAACGGGGGAGCAGTACTTC; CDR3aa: CASSPHRVSVLTGEQYF
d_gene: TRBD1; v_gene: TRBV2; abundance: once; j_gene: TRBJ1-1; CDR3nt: TGTGCCAGCAGTGACCGGGACAGGGGTATCACTGAAGCTTTCTTT; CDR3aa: CASSDRDRGITEAFF
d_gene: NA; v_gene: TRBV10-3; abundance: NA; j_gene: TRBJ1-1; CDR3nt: TGTGCCATCAGTGAGGGCCAGGGTAGGAACACTGAAGCTTTCTTT; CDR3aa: CAISEGQGRNTEAFF
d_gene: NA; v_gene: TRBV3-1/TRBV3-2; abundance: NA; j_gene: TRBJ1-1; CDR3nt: TGTGCCAGCAGCCATGGGACCCGGGGAACTGAAGCTTTCTTT; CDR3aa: CASSHGTRGTEAFF